One and the same sample provided the 22 T cell receptor beta chains below, sequenced in a study of cytomegalovirus exposure and HLA in healthy donors. This PCR relied on a set of 60 Vbeta primers and 13 Jbeta primers. Assay: immunoSEQ multiplex PCR; the TCRdb copy retains only in-frame clones and omits some. The table lists 90,000 to 130,000 clones, 80% to 85% of them singletons, with around a fifth in the top ten. The material sequenced was PBMCs. Source of these receptors: a man younger than 45 in good health and CMV-seropositive.

The chain has TRBV28 and TRBJ1-2; 11 bases align to TRBD1. Trimming at V came to 7 bases and at J to 7 bases, leaving 8 bases not matched to a gene. CDR3 length equals 14 residues. The germline gives CDR1 MDHEN, CDR2 SYDVKM. This CDR3 reads CASTPGQGVVGYTF. As DNA, the CDR3 is TGTGCCAGCACCCCGGGACAGGGGGTGGTTGGCTACACCTTC.

The chain couples TRBV7-2 to TRBJ2-3; 8 nucleotides agree with TRBD2. The CDR3 spans 15 residues. CDR1 and CDR2 (germline): SGHTA, FQGNSA. J gave up 1 base and V 3 bases, and 3 bases lay outside the gene matches. CDR3: CASSLRRGGTDTQYF. The CDR3 region has the DNA TGTGCCAGCAGCTTGAGGCGGGGGGGCACAGATACGCAGTATTTT.

The chain is built from TRBV18 and TRBJ2-3; 7 bases map to TRBD1. CDR1 is KGHSH and CDR2 is LQKENI in the germline V gene. The CDR3 runs to 14 residues. Trimming at V came to 5 bases and at J to 2 bases, leaving 4 bases not matched to a gene. The CDR3 protein is CASSGQGVTDTQYF. The CDR3 DNA is TGTGCCAGCTCAGGGCAGGGGGTCACAGATACGCAGTATTTT.

The chain recombines TRBV10-3 with TRBJ1-2, with D perhaps matching TRBD1 (5 bases). The CDR3 covers 16 residues. Trimming took off 0 bases at V and 7 bases at J, with 18 bases between the two ends. CDR1 and CDR2 (germline): ENHRY, SYGVKD. CDR3 coding DNA: TGTGCCATCAGTGAGTCGGTAGGAGAAGCGGGGGGTGGCTACACCTTC. It yields the protein CAISESVGEAGGGYTF.

This clone has only a few counts. The chain is built from TRBV15 and TRBJ1-2; D may be TRBD1 (5 bases). Germline CDR1 reads LNHNV; CDR2 reads YYDKDF (reference sequence). The CDR3 loop spans 14 amino acids. Trimming took off 0 bases at V and 6 bases at J, with 11 bases between the two ends. CDR3 in amino acids: CATSRDLQGDGYTF. As DNA, the CDR3 is TGTGCCACCAGCAGAGATCTGCAGGGTGATGGCTACACCTTC. The full variable domain, completed using reference TRBV15 and TRBJ1-2, is DAMVIQNPRYQVTQFGKPVTLSCSQTLNHNVMYWYQQKSSQAPKLLFHYYDKDFNNEADTPDNFQSRRPNTSFCFLDIRSPGLGDTAMYLCATSRDLQGDGYTFGSGTRLTVV.

This chain uses TRBV29-1 with TRBJ2-7; TRBD2 matches 10 bases. This CDR3 is built from 16 residues. CDR1 and CDR2 from the germline V gene are SQVTM and ANQGSEA. Trimming cost V 6 bases and J 4 bases; bases outside gene matches: 15. CDR3 loop: CSVKTYGTSDTYEQYF. As DNA, the CDR3 is TGCAGCGTAAAAACTTACGGGACTAGCGACACTTACGAGCAGTACTTC.

In the case of this clone: Mismatch with germline at one junction end may stem from a read error. The chain couples TRBV7-9 to TRBJ1-3; tentative D call: TRBD1 (6 bases). The CDR3 covers 16 residues. Germline V gene data show CDR1 as SEHNR and CDR2 as FQNEAQ (reference sequence). In DNA, the CDR3 is TGTGCCAGCAGCTTAGTACTGGGGGCTACTGGAAACGCCATATATTTT. This codes for CASSLVLGATGNAIYF.

The chain recombines TRBV2 with TRBJ2-1, with 7 bases identical to TRBD1. Germline CDR1 is SNHLY and CDR2 is FYNNEI. V lost 7 bases and J lost 15; bases outside the gene matches: 12. The CDR3 contains 12 residues. The CDR3 DNA follows: TGTGCCAGCAAAACCTCCGGGACAGAAGGGTTCTTC. Residues: CASKTSGTEGFF.

The chain's CDR3 is CASSLDRVSNSPLHF. The CDR3 nucleotides read TGCGCCAGCAGCTTGGACAGGGTTAGTAATTCACCCCTCCACTTT. The V call is TRBV5-1, the J call TRBJ1-6; D is possibly TRBD1 (6 bases). The CDR3 has 15 residues. The germline gives CDR1 SGHRS, CDR2 YFSETQ. Trimming cost V 0 bases and J 6 bases, with 10 bases left between them.

The chain uses TRBV5-4 and TRBJ1-3; TRBD1 might be the D (5 bases). Germline V gene data show CDR1 as SGHNT and CDR2 as YYREEE (reference sequence). V lost 4 bases to trimming and J lost 2 bases, with 16 bases between them. This CDR3 has 16 residues. The CDR3 nucleotides are TGTGCCAGCAGCCGGCCTGGGGCTGGTACTGGAAACACCATATATTTT. As protein: CASSRPGAGTGNTIYF.

This rearrangement joins TRBV2 to TRBJ1-2; unclear D gene. V lost 5 bases to trimming and J lost 0 bases, with 16 bases between them. Germline lookup yields CDR1 SNHLY and CDR2 FYNNEI. The CDR3 contains 16 residues. The CDR3 here is CASSSADGLANYGYTF. In DNA, the CDR3 is TGTGCCAGCAGTTCGGCAGACGGACTGGCTAACTATGGCTACACCTTC. The variable domain in full, completed from reference TRBV2 and TRBJ1-2, reads EPEVTQTPSHQVTQMGQEVILRCVPISNHLYFYWYRQILGQKVEFLVSFYNNEISEKSEIFDDQFSVERPDGSNFTLKIRSTKLEDSAMYFCASSSADGLANYGYTFGSGTRLTVV.

This clone was seen a single time. The rearrangement uses TRBV6-1 and TRBJ2-6; 7 positions agree with TRBD1. V trimming: 2 bases; J trimming: 4 bases; junction bases outside the gene matches: 11. The germline CDR1 and CDR2 sequences are MNHNS and SASEGT. This CDR3 contains 18 residues. This chain's CDR3 is CASSERVKGASGANVLTF. The DNA for the CDR3 is TGTGCCAGCAGTGAAAGGGTTAAGGGGGCGTCGGGGGCCAACGTCCTGACTTTC.

V gene TRBV21-1 combines with J gene TRBJ2-7; the listed D gene, TRBD2, was not tested against the DNA. TRBV21-1 is a known pseudogene. The CDR3 is made up of 13 amino acids. The CDR3: CASSTEWGREQYV. The CDR3, as DNA: TGTGCCAGCAGCACCGAGTGGGGGAGGGAGCAGTACGTC.

The chain recombines TRBV28 with TRBJ2-3; D is undetermined. Trimming pared 1 base from V and 0 bases from J, leaving 2 bases between. The CDR3 totals 13 residues. The germline V gene encodes CDR1 MDHEN and CDR2 SYDVKM. CDR3 DNA sequence: TGTGCCAGCAGTTTATCGAGCACAGATACGCAGTATTTT. Protein sequence: CASSLSSTDTQYF.

The CDR3 region has the DNA TGTGCCAGCAGCTTGTTCCCAGGGTCGAGCTACACCTTC. This encodes CASSLFPGSSYTF. The chain has TRBV5-5 and TRBJ1-2; a possible D gene is TRBD1 (5 bases). V was trimmed by 1 base and J by 9 bases, leaving 13 bases between them. This CDR3 is 13 amino acids long. The germline V gene encodes CDR1 SGHKS and CDR2 YYEKEE (reference sequence). The full variable domain, rest sourced from reference TRBV5-5 and TRBJ1-2, is DAGVTQSPTHLIKTRGQQVTLRCSPISGHKSVSWYQQVLGQGPQFIFQYYEKEERGRGNFPDRFSARQFPNYSSELNVNALLLGDSALYLCASSLFPGSSYTFGSGTRLTVV.

The chain recombines TRBV19 with TRBJ1-5; D is possibly TRBD1 (6 bases). CDR1 is LNHDA and CDR2 is SQIVND in the germline V gene (reference sequence). The CDR3 is made up of 13 amino acids. The V end lost 5 bases, the J end lost 7 bases, and 12 bases lay between the germline ends. This chain's CDR3 is CASSAYRDQPQHF. CDR3 nucleotides: TGTGCCAGTAGTGCCTACAGGGACCAGCCCCAGCATTTT.

V is TRBV4-1 and J is TRBJ1-2; tentatively, D is TRBD1 (5 bases). CDR1 and CDR2 (germline): MGHRA, YSYEKL. The CDR3 has 15 residues. Trimming shortened V by 0 bases and J by 2 bases, and 10 bases separated the two germline ends. The CDR3 DNA reads TGCGCCAGCAGCCAAGATCAGGGCAGCAACTATGGCTACACCTTC. Translation: CASSQDQGSNYGYTF.

Sample share makes this clone large. The chain has TRBV29-1 and TRBJ1-1, with a weak D call TRBD1 (6 bases). Per germline, CDR1 SQVTM and CDR2 ANQGSEA. The CDR3 has 13 residues. Trimming took 7 bases from V and 2 from J, leaving 14 bases between them. CDR3 DNA sequence: TGCAGCGCGGGAGGGGGAGGCAACACTGAAGCTTTCTTT. It specifies CSAGGGGNTEAFF. The whole variable domain, filled in from reference TRBV29-1 and TRBJ1-1, reads SAVISQKPSRDICQRGTSLTIQCQVDSQVTMMFWYRQQPGQSLTLIATANQGSEATYESGFVIDKFPISRPNLTFSTLTVSNMSPEDSSIYLCSAGGGGNTEAFFGQGTRLTVV.

In regard to this clone: Other DNA sequences within the sample encode an identical CDR3. V gene TRBV5-1 combines with J gene TRBJ2-1; 9 bases line up with TRBD1. V trimming: 2 bases; J trimming: 6 bases; junction bases outside the gene matches: 9. This CDR3 has 16 residues. The germline V gene has CDR1 SGHRS and CDR2 YFSETQ. The CDR3 region has the DNA TGCGCCAGCAGCTTTGGGACAGGGTTAAGAGGCAATGAGCAGTTCTTC. Its protein product is CASSFGTGLRGNEQFF. The full variable domain, in which reference TRBV5-1 and TRBJ2-1 provide the parts outside the CDR3, is KAGVTQTPRYLIKTRGQQVTLSCSPISGHRSVSWYQQTPGQGLQFLFEYFSETQRNKGNFPGRFSGRQFSNSRSEMNVSTLELGDSALYLCASSFGTGLRGNEQFFGPGTRLTVL.

The chain joins TRBV11-1 to TRBJ2-2; 14 bases map to TRBD2. Per germline, CDR1 SGHAT and CDR2 FQDESV (reference sequence). The CDR3 is 18 amino acids. The V gene end was trimmed by 6 bases and the J gene end by 4 bases; junction bases not matched to a gene: 10. The CDR3 DNA sequence: TGTGCCAGCAGACAGCGACTAGCGGGGGGGCCGGGCACCGGGGAGCTGTTTTTT. It is translated as CASRQRLAGGPGTGELFF.

The CDR3 coding sequence is TGTGCCAGTAGTATCACTAGCGGGACCTACAATGAGCAGTTCTTC. The encoded protein is CASSITSGTYNEQFF. This chain links TRBV19 with TRBJ2-1; 10 bases align to TRBD2. The CDR3 length is 15 residues. Germline V lookup: CDR1 LNHDA, CDR2 SQIVND (reference sequence). V gave up 3 bases and J gave up 2 bases; unmatched junction bases: 1. The complete variable domain, with remaining parts taken from reference TRBV19 and TRBJ2-1, reads DGGITQSPKYLFRKEGQNVTLSCEQNLNHDAMYWYRQDPGQGLRLIYYSQIVNDFQKGDIAEGYSVSREKKESFPLTVTSAQKNPTAFYLCASSITSGTYNEQFFGPGTRLTVL.

DNA for the CDR3: TGTTGTCAGGGCTCCACCTACGAGCAGTACTTC. Amino acid sequence: CCQGSTYEQYF. This sequence joins TRBV19 and TRBJ2-7; perhaps TRBD1 as D (5 bases). CDR3 length equals 11 residues. The germline V gene has CDR1 LNHDA and CDR2 SQIVND (reference sequence).